Below are 23 T cell receptor beta chains sequenced from a single sample in a study of T cell responses to AZD1222 COVID-19 vaccine. Clones were sequenced by immunoSEQ multiplex PCR, and TCRdb holds only the in-frame ones, with some missing. The sample records roughly 160,000 clones, less than 95% being singletons. The sample consisted of peripheral blood, taken on day 0 of AZD1222 vaccination. The source of these receptors is an adult in good health.

The rearrangement links TRBV6-5 to TRBJ1-1; TRBD1 matches 8 bases. Looked up from germline, CDR1 is MNHEY and CDR2 is SVGAGI. The junction had 5 bases not matched to a gene; V was cut back by 5 bases and J by 0 bases. The CDR3 is 15 residues long. CDR3 sequence: CASSRDRPMNTEAFF. DNA of the CDR3: TGTGCCAGCAGTCGGGACAGGCCGATGAACACTGAAGCTTTCTTT.

The chain recombines TRBV19 with TRBJ1-1; D perhaps matches TRBD1 (6 bases). The germline CDR1 and CDR2 sequences are LNHDA and SQIVND (reference sequence). This CDR3 comprises 14 residues. The V end was cut by 7 bases, the J end by 6 bases, with 18 bases between. The CDR3 DNA reads TGTGCCAGTAAGATATCGGGGGGCAAAGCTGAAGCTTTCTTT. Its translation: CASKISGGKAEAFF.

This chain links TRBV12-5 with TRBJ2-2; D may be TRBD1 or TRBD2 (5 bases each). Trimming removed 8 bases at V and 4 bases at J, with 17 bases between. CDR3 length: 15 residues. Per germline, CDR1 LGHNT and CDR2 FRNRAP. The CDR3 loop is CASTRGSVATGELFF. The CDR3 nucleotides are TGTGCTAGTACCCGGGGCAGTGTGGCCACCGGGGAGCTGTTTTTT.

This CDR3 reads CASSLQGDQPQHF. The CDR3 coding sequence is TGTGCCAGCAGCTTACAGGGAGATCAGCCCCAGCATTTT. The rearrangement links TRBV7-2 to TRBJ1-5; a possible D gene is TRBD1 (5 bases). Germline V gene data show CDR1 as SGHTA and CDR2 as FQGNSA. V gave up 2 bases and J gave up 5 bases, with 7 bases separating them. This CDR3 is built from 13 residues.

This sequence joins TRBV19 and TRBJ1-5; D perhaps matches TRBD1 (6 bases). The CDR3 covers 13 residues. Deletions cut 8 bases from V and 7 bases from J, with 15 bases between. CDR1 and CDR2 (germline): LNHDA, SQIVND (reference sequence). As DNA, the CDR3 is TGTGCCAGTGCTCAGGGGACGAGGCAGCCCCAGCATTTT. This gives the protein CASAQGTRQPQHF.

The chain has TRBV7-2 and TRBJ2-3; 12 bases map to TRBD2. The CDR3 runs to 16 residues. The germline V gene has CDR1 SGHTA and CDR2 FQGNSA. V shed 5 bases and J 1 base; nucleotides not matched to a gene: 4. CDR3 residues: CASSLRLAGGTDTQYF. The CDR3 DNA reads TGTGCCAGCAGCCTCAGACTAGCGGGAGGCACAGATACGCAGTATTTT.

The V and J genes are TRBV12-3 or TRBV12-4 and TRBJ1-2; D not resolved. The CDR3 sequence is 12 residues long. The V end was cut by 5 bases, the J end by 5 bases, with 9 bases between. DNA of the CDR3: TGTGCCAGCAGTCCCTCTCATTATGGCTACACCTTC. Its translation: CASSPSHYGYTF.

The DNA of the CDR3 is TGTGCCAGCAGCTGGAACCGACCGGGACAAGGTAGAGCTTTCTTT. It yields the protein CASSWNRPGQGRAFF. The chain links TRBV5-6 to TRBJ1-1, with TRBD1 as a possible D gene (6 bases). Per the germline V gene, CDR1 is SGHDT and CDR2 is YYEEEE. V gave up 3 bases and J gave up 10 bases, with 22 bases separating them. The CDR3 spans 15 residues. The full variable domain, rest sourced from reference TRBV5-6 and TRBJ1-1, is DAGVTQSPTHLIKTRGQQVTLRCSPKSGHDTVSWYQQALGQGPQFIFQYYEEEERQRGNFPDRFSGHQFPNYSSELNVNALLLGDSALYLCASSWNRPGQGRAFFGQGTRLTVV.

The chain couples TRBV2 to TRBJ1-5; 9 bases agree with TRBD1. The V gene end was trimmed by 6 bases and the J gene end by 6 bases; junction bases not matched to a gene: 9. This CDR3 has 15 amino acids. Germline CDR1 is SNHLY and CDR2 is FYNNEI. The CDR3 DNA is TGTGCCAGCAGCGGTGGACAGGGGAGGTCTCAGCCCCAGCATTTT. Translation gives CASSGGQGRSQPQHF. The complete variable domain, with remaining parts taken from reference TRBV2 and TRBJ1-5, reads EPEVTQTPSHQVTQMGQEVILRCVPISNHLYFYWYRQILGQKVEFLVSFYNNEISEKSEIFDDQFSVERPDGSNFTLKIRSTKLEDSAMYFCASSGGQGRSQPQHFGDGTRLSIL.

The chain joins TRBV25-1 to TRBJ2-5; no reliable D call. V was shortened by 3 bases and J by 2 bases, with 13 bases between the two germline ends. The V gene's germline CDR1 is MGHDK and CDR2 SYGVNS. The CDR3 consists of 15 residues. The CDR3 loop reads CASSDGRAQQETQYF. CDR3 coding DNA: TGTGCCAGCAGTGATGGAAGAGCTCAACAAGAGACCCAGTACTTC.

CDR3 sequence reads: CASSYRRSSGNTIYF. In nucleotides, the CDR3 is TGTGCCAGCAGTTACAGGCGGAGCTCTGGAAACACCATATATTTT. This chain joins TRBV6-5 and TRBJ1-3; no definite D call. Germline CDR1 reads MNHEY; CDR2 reads SVGAGI. CDR3 size: 15 residues. V was clipped by 2 bases and J by 0 bases, with 8 bases between them.

The chain recombines TRBV7-6 with TRBJ2-2, with TRBD2 matching over 8 bases. The CDR3 has 15 residues. The V segment lost 3 bases and the J segment 5 bases; nucleotides outside the gene matches: 5. Germline V CDR1 and CDR2: SGHVS, FNYEAQ. The CDR3 sequence: CASSLGAGATGELFF. The CDR3 nucleotides are TGTGCCAGCAGCTTGGGAGCGGGGGCGACCGGGGAGCTGTTTTTT.

The CDR3 reads CASSLVGLANTEAFF. As DNA, the CDR3 is TGTGCCAGCAGCCTCGTGGGGTTGGCGAACACTGAAGCTTTCTTT. V is TRBV7-2 and J is TRBJ1-1; no definite D call. V was cut by 5 bases and J by 1 base, with 14 bases left in between. The germline V gene has CDR1 SGHTA and CDR2 FQGNSA. This CDR3 region has 15 residues.

This chain links TRBV5-1 with TRBJ1-2, with D uncertain. Germline CDR1 reads SGHRS; CDR2 reads YFSETQ. The CDR3 has 12 residues. V gave up 4 bases and J gave up 6 bases, with 10 bases separating them. CDR3 nucleotides: TGCGCCAGCAGCCCCCGGGCGGATGGCTACACCTTC. It translates to CASSPRADGYTF.

This clone has a single count. The chain carries TRBV7-9 and TRBJ2-7; D is unclear. The germline gives CDR1 SEHNR, CDR2 FQNEAQ (reference sequence). Trimming removed 2 bases from V and 1 base from J, with 6 bases in between. The CDR3 extends over 13 amino acids. CDR3 bases: TGTGCCAGCAGCTTACCCCTTTCCTACGAGCAGTACTTC. Translated: CASSLPLSYEQYF.

CDR3 in amino acids: CASSPSTGGNQPQHF. The DNA of the CDR3 is TGTGCCAGCAGCCCCTCGACAGGGGGTAATCAGCCCCAGCATTTT. This rearrangement joins TRBV2 to TRBJ1-5; the match to TRBD1 covers 9 bases. The germline V gene encodes CDR1 SNHLY and CDR2 FYNNEI. J was trimmed by 4 bases and V by 6 bases; bases with no gene match: 7. This CDR3 has 15 amino acids.

The chain carries TRBV7-2 and TRBJ2-7; 9 nucleotides line up with TRBD2. CDR1 is SGHTA, CDR2 FQGNSA, per germline. The CDR3 consists of 15 residues. V was clipped by 1 base and J by 1 base; unmatched bases: 2. Here the CDR3 DNA reads TGTGCCAGCAGCTTAGACAGCGGGGGGTCCTACGAGCAGTACTTC. This gives the protein CASSLDSGGSYEQYF.

This chain joins TRBV12-3 or TRBV12-4 and TRBJ1-2, with D hard to call. V lost 3 bases, J lost 4 bases, and 9 bases lay in between. This CDR3 comprises 13 residues. CDR3 DNA sequence: TGTGCCAGCAGTTTCCGGACGATCTATGGCTACACCTTC. As protein: CASSFRTIYGYTF.

The genes are TRBV7-2 and TRBJ2-7; 8 nucleotides line up with TRBD2. CDR3 size: 14 residues. With V trimmed by 5 bases and J by 0 bases, 3 bases remained unmatched. In germline, CDR1 is SGHTA, CDR2 FQGNSA. The chain's CDR3 is CASSVGGDSYEQYF. DNA for the CDR3: TGTGCCAGCAGCGTCGGGGGGGACTCCTACGAGCAGTACTTC.

V and J are TRBV5-1 and TRBJ2-5, with D hard to call. The CDR3 has 14 residues. From germline, CDR1 is SGHRS and CDR2 YFSETQ. V was trimmed by 2 bases and J by 3 bases, leaving 11 bases between them. CDR3 region: CASSFGGREETQYF. DNA for the CDR3: TGCGCCAGCAGCTTCGGCGGACGCGAAGAGACCCAGTACTTC.

The V gene is TRBV19, the J gene TRBJ2-1; perhaps TRBD2 as D (5 bases). CDR3 length: 14 residues. With 2 bases removed from V and 9 bases from J, the gap between germline ends came to 14 bases. In germline, CDR1 is LNHDA, CDR2 SQIVND (reference sequence). CDR3 DNA sequence: TGTGCCAGTAGTATAAGCGGAGCCTCGGCTGAGCAGTTCTTC. It is translated as CASSISGASAEQFF.

The genes are TRBV28 and TRBJ2-7, with D uncertain. The CDR3 covers 14 residues. Germline loops: CDR1 MDHEN, CDR2 SYDVKM. V was shortened by 6 bases and J by 5 bases, with 17 bases between the two germline ends. The CDR3 loop reads CASSPRPRPDEQYF. In DNA form, the CDR3 reads TGTGCCAGCAGCCCCCGTCCACGGCCGGACGAGCAGTACTTC.

The rearrangement links TRBV28 to TRBJ1-2, with TRBD1 as a possible D gene (5 bases). This CDR3 is built from 15 residues. Germline V gene data show CDR1 as MDHEN and CDR2 as SYDVKM. Trimming left V 3 bases short and J 0 bases short, with 11 bases between. As DNA, the CDR3 is TGTGCCAGCAGTTTTTTACGGGGCGCTAACTATGGCTACACCTTC. Translating gives CASSFLRGANYGYTF.